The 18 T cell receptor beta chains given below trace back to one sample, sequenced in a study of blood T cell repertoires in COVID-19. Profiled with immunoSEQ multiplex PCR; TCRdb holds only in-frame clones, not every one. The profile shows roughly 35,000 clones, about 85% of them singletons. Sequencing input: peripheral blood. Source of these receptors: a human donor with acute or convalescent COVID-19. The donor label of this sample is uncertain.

CDR3 in amino acids: CSVEVGVATDTQYF. In DNA form, the CDR3 reads TGCAGCGTTGAAGTAGGGGTTGCCACAGATACGCAGTATTTT. The chain recombines TRBV29-1 with TRBJ2-3, with D possibly being TRBD1 (5 bases). Germline V lookup: CDR1 SQVTM, CDR2 ANQGSEA. V shed 1 base and J shed 2 bases, with 10 bases lying between them. The CDR3 extends over 14 amino acids.

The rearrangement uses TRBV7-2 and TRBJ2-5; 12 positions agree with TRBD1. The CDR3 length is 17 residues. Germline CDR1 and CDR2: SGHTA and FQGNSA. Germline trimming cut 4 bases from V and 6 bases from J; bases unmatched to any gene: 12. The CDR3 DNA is TGTGCCAGCAGCTCTGGGGGGACAGGGGGCGTTAGGAAGACCCAGTACTTC. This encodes CASSSGGTGGVRKTQYF.

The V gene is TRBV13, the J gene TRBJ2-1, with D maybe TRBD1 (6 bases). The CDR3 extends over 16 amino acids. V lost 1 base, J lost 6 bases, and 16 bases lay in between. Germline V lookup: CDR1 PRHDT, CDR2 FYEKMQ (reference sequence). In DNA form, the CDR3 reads TGTGCCAGCAGCTTAGTAGGCCAGGGGAATGGCAATGAGCAGTTCTTC. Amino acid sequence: CASSLVGQGNGNEQFF.

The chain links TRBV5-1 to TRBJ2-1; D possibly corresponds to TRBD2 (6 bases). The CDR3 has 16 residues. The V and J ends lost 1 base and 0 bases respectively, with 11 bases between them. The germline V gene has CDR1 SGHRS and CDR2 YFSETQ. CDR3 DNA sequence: TGCGCCAGCAGCTTGTCCGGGGGTCTCTCCTACAATGAGCAGTTCTTC. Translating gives CASSLSGGLSYNEQFF.

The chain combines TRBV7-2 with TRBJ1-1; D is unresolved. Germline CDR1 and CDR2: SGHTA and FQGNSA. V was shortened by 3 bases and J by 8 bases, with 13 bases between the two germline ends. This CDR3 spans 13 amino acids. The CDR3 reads CASSFVRSGEAFF. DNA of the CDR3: TGTGCCAGCAGCTTTGTCAGGTCAGGCGAAGCTTTCTTT.

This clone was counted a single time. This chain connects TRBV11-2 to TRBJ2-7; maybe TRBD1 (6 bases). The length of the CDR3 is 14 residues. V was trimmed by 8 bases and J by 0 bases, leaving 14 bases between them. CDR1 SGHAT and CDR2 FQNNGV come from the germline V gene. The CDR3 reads CASAMQGTSYEQYF. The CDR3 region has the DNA TGTGCCAGCGCGATGCAGGGGACCTCCTACGAGCAGTACTTC.

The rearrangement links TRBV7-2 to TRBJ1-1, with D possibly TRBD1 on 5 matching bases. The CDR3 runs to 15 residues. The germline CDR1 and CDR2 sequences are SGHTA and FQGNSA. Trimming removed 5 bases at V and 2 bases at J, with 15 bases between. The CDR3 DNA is TGTGCCAGCAGCCCGACTCGGCAGGGTAACACTGAAGCTTTCTTT. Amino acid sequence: CASSPTRQGNTEAFF.

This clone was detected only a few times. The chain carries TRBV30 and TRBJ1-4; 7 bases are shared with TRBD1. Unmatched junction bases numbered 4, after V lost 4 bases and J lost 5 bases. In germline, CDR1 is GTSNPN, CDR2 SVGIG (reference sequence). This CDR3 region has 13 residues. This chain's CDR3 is CAWTHRGNEKLFF. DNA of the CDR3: TGTGCCTGGACTCACAGGGGAAATGAAAAACTGTTTTTT.

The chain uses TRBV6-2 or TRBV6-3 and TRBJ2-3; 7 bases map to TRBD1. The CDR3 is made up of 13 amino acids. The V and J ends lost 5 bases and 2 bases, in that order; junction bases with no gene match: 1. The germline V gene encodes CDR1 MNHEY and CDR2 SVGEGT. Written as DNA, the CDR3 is TGTGCCAGCAGTGGGACAGCCACAGATACGCAGTATTTT. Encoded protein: CASSGTATDTQYF.

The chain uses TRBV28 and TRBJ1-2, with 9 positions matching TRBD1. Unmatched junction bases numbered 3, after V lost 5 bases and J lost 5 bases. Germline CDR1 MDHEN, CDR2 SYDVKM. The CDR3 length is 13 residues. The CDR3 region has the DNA TGTGCCAGCAGTGGACAGGGGAGGTATGGCTACACCTTC. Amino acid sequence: CASSGQGRYGYTF.

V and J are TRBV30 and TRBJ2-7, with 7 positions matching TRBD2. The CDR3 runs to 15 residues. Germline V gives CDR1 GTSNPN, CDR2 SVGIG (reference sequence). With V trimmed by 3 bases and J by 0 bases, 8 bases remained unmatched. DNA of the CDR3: TGTGCCTGGAGAGCAAACAGCGGGGCCTCCTACGAGCAGTACTTC. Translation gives CAWRANSGASYEQYF. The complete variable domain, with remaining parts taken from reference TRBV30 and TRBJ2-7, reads SQTIHQWPATLVQPVGSPLSLECTVEGTSNPNLYWYRQAAGRGLQLLFYSVGIGQISSEVPQNLSASRPQDRQFILSSKKLLLSDSGFYLCAWRANSGASYEQYFGPGTRLTVT.

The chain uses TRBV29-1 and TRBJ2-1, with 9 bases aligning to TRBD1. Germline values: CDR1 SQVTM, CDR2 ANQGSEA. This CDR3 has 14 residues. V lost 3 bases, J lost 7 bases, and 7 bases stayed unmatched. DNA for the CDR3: TGCAGCGTTGAGGGGACAGGGAGGGTGAATGAGCAGTTCTTC. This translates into CSVEGTGRVNEQFF.

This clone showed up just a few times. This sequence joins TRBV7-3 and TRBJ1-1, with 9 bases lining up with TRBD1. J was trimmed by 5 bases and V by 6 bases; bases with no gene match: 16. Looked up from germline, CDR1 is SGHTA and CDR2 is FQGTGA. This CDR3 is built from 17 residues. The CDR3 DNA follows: TGTGCCAGCAGACCCGGGACAGGGATTTTTCTTGGGACTGAAGCTTTCTTT. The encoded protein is CASRPGTGIFLGTEAFF.

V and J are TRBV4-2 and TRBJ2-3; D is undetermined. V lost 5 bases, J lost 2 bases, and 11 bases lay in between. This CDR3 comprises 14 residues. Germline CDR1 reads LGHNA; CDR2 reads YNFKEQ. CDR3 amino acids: CASSGLASTDTQYF. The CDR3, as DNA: TGTGCCAGCAGCGGATTAGCCTCCACAGATACGCAGTATTTT.

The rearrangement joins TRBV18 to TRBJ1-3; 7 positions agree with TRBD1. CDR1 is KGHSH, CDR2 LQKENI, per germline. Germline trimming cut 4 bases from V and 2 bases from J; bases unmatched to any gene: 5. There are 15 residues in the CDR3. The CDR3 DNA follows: TGTGCCAGCTCACGGAATACAGGGGCTGGAAACACCATATATTTT. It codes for CASSRNTGAGNTIYF.

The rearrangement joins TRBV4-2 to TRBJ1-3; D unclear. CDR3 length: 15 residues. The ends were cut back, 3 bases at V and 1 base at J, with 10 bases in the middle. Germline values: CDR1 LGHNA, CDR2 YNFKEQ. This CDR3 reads CASSQAKISGNTIYF. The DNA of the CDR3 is TGTGCCAGCAGCCAGGCCAAAATATCTGGAAACACCATATATTTT.

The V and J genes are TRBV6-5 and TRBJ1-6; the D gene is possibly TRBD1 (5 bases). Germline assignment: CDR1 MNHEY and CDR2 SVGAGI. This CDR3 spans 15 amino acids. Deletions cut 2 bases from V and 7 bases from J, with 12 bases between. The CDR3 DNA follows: TGTGCCAGCAGTTACACCAGACAGCGAAATTCACCCCTCCACTTT. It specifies CASSYTRQRNSPLHF.

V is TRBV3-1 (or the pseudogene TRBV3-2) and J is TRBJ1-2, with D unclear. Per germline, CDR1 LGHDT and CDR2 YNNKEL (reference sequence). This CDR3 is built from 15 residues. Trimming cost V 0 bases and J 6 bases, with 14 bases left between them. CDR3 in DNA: TGTGCCAGCAGCCAAGATCCCCGGCAGGCTGATGGCTACACCTTC. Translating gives CASSQDPRQADGYTF.